The clone carrying this TCR beta chain was found a few times. Its specificity is unknown. This sample was taken from a study of post-analysis software for immune sequencing data. Study-level findings and limits: Patients used about 5 TRBV segments, including TRBV5-6, TRBV5-1 and TRBV20-1, more often than controls.

The authors incorporated unique molecular identifiers into the TCR beta cDNA libraries. TCRdb re-derived calls from the PCR reads in MiXCR, one entry per CDR3 protein. The sample lists roughly 730,000 distinct CDR3 sequences; roughly 30% were seen once. The CDR3 sequence is 15 residues long. Trimming cost V 0 bases and J 6 bases, with 14 bases left between them. Germline CDR1 and CDR2: MNHEY and SMNVEV (reference sequence). The V call is TRBV27, the J call TRBJ1-1; TRBD1 might be the D (6 bases). The sequence derives from a girl between 5 and 17 years old with multiple sclerosis. Sequencing used blood. The CDR3 bases are TGTGCCAGCAGTTTATCAGGGACACCGGGGTCTGAAGCTTTCTTT. It is translated as CASSLSGTPGSEAFF.